The 18 T cell receptor beta chains reported below all come from one sample, sequenced in a study of blood T cell repertoires in COVID-19. Sequenced by immunoSEQ multiplex PCR; TCRdb stores in-frame clones only, minus some. This table has under 200,000 clones, about nine tenths appearing once. The sample taken for sequencing was peripheral blood. The receptor source for this set is a man between 18 and 29 years old with active or convalescent COVID-19.

The chain carries TRBV7-8 and TRBJ2-2; possible D gene TRBD1, 5 bases. V was shortened by 2 bases and J by 5 bases, with 9 bases between the two germline ends. Per the germline V gene, CDR1 is SGHVS and CDR2 is FQNEAQ. The CDR3 has 14 amino acids. In DNA, the CDR3 is TGTGCCAGCAGCTTACGCAGGGCAACCGGGGAGCTGTTTTTT. This translates into CASSLRRATGELFF. The whole variable domain, remainder taken from reference TRBV7-8 and TRBJ2-2, is GAGVSQSPRYKVAKRGQDVALRCDPISGHVSLFWYQQALGQGPEFLTYFQNEAQLDKSGLPSDRFFAERPEGSVSTLKIQRTQQEDSAVYLCASSLRRATGELFFGEGSRLTVL.

The DNA for the CDR3 is TGCAGTGCTAGTAGGGGACAGGACCTTGAAAAACTGTTTTTT. Its protein is CSASRGQDLEKLFF. The V and J genes are TRBV20-1 and TRBJ1-4; 8 bases are a match to TRBD1. The CDR3 extends over 14 amino acids. Germline V gene lookup returns CDR1 DFQATT and CDR2 SNEGSKA (reference sequence). The J segment lost 7 bases and the V segment lost 3 bases, leaving 7 bases of the junction unmatched.

This clone was recorded only once. The chain couples TRBV14 to TRBJ2-5; TRBD1 is a possible D gene (5 bases). The CDR3 totals 14 residues. Germline-derived CDR1 and CDR2 are SGHDN and FVKESK. V was cut by 3 bases and J by 2 bases, with 10 bases left in between. CDR3 residues: CASSQASGQETQYF. The CDR3 nucleotides read TGTGCCAGCAGCCAGGCTTCAGGGCAAGAGACCCAGTACTTC.

V and J are TRBV2 and TRBJ1-3; TRBD1 might be the D (5 bases). Deletions cut 4 bases from V and 0 bases from J, with 16 bases between. The germline V gene encodes CDR1 SNHLY and CDR2 FYNNEI. The CDR3 runs 17 residues. CDR3 residues: CASSAGRGLSSGNTIYF. The CDR3 DNA reads TGTGCCAGCAGTGCTGGGAGGGGACTGAGCTCTGGAAACACCATATATTTT.

The genes are TRBV28 and TRBJ2-7; 7 bases agree with TRBD1. The CDR3 totals 14 residues. In germline, CDR1 is MDHEN, CDR2 SYDVKM. V shed 10 bases, J shed 2 bases, and the junction held 11 bases outside the gene matches. The CDR3 is CANPSGGPAYEQYF. The CDR3 region has the DNA TGTGCCAACCCCTCAGGGGGACCCGCCTACGAGCAGTACTTC. The whole variable domain, filled in from reference TRBV28 and TRBJ2-7, reads DVKVTQSSRYLVKRTGEKVFLECVQDMDHENMFWYRQDPGLGLRLIYFSYDVKMKEKGDIPEGYSVSREKKERFSLILESASTNQTSMYLCANPSGGPAYEQYFGPGTRLTVT.

This chain links TRBV14 with TRBJ2-1, with 14 bases matching TRBD2. CDR3 length: 15 amino acids. Trimming at V came to 3 bases and at J to 7 bases, leaving 2 bases not matched to a gene. CDR1 is SGHDN, CDR2 FVKESK, per germline. CDR3 coding DNA: TGTGCCAGCAGCCAGACTAGCGGGAGGGGTAATGAGCAGTTCTTC. Residues: CASSQTSGRGNEQFF.

This chain joins TRBV5-1 and TRBJ2-6; no clear D gene. CDR1 SGHRS and CDR2 YFSETQ come from the germline V gene. V lost 0 bases, J lost 0 bases, and 7 bases lay in between. This CDR3 spans 16 amino acids. CDR3 in amino acids: CASSLVTASGANVLTF. In DNA form, the CDR3 reads TGCGCCAGCAGCTTGGTAACAGCCTCTGGGGCCAACGTCCTGACTTTC.

J is TRBJ2-7 and V is TRBV18; 11 bases agree with TRBD1. Germline loops: CDR1 KGHSH, CDR2 LQKENI. The CDR3 sequence is 16 residues long. V shed 2 bases, J shed 2 bases, and the junction held 5 bases outside the gene matches. The CDR3 loop is CASSPKLGQGAYEQYF. As DNA, the CDR3 is TGTGCCAGCTCACCAAAATTGGGACAGGGGGCCTACGAGCAGTACTTC.

V is TRBV30 and J is TRBJ1-3; D gene ambiguous. Germline loops: CDR1 GTSNPN, CDR2 SVGIG (reference sequence). V dropped 2 bases and J dropped 4 bases, with 9 bases sitting between them. The CDR3 contains 13 residues. The CDR3 nucleotides read TGTGCCTGGAGTATCTCTATCGGAAACACCATATATTTT. Translated: CAWSISIGNTIYF. Full variable domain (rest looked up from reference TRBV30 and TRBJ1-3): SQTIHQWPATLVQPVGSPLSLECTVEGTSNPNLYWYRQAAGRGLQLLFYSVGIGQISSEVPQNLSASRPQDRQFILSSKKLLLSDSGFYLCAWSISIGNTIYFGEGSWLTVV.

This clone was recorded only once. V is TRBV7-2 and J is TRBJ2-3, with 9 bases fitting TRBD1. Losses at the gene ends were 4 bases for V and 7 bases for J; bases not matched to a gene: 6. Germline loops: CDR1 SGHTA, CDR2 FQGNSA. The CDR3 is 14 amino acids. CDR3 bases: TGTGCCAGCAGCTCCCTAGACAGGGGGAATACGCAGTATTTT. This sequence encodes CASSSLDRGNTQYF.

The genes are TRBV28 and TRBJ1-5; possibly TRBD1 for D (5 bases). Trimming removed 5 bases from V and 2 bases from J, with 10 bases in between. Per the germline V gene, CDR1 is MDHEN and CDR2 is SYDVKM. The length of the CDR3 is 14 residues. CDR3 nucleotide sequence: TGTGCCAGCAGTCAGGGTAGCCGCAATCAGCCCCAGCATTTT. Translating gives CASSQGSRNQPQHF.

This chain links TRBV18 with TRBJ1-1, with a weak D call TRBD1 (5 bases). V was cut by 4 bases and J by 1 base, with 13 bases left in between. Germline V CDR1 and CDR2: KGHSH, LQKENI. This CDR3 spans 15 amino acids. CDR3 region: CASSLGETGNTEAFF. DNA of the CDR3: TGTGCCAGCTCACTTGGGGAAACAGGGAACACTGAAGCTTTCTTT.

This clone was detected only a few times. The gene calls are TRBV6-5 and TRBJ1-1, with a possible D match to TRBD1 (6 bases). Germline CDR1 is MNHEY and CDR2 is SVGAGI. Trimming took off 6 bases at V and 4 bases at J, with 18 bases between the two ends. This CDR3 contains 15 residues. The CDR3: CASRQKGGLGTEAFF. The DNA of the CDR3 is TGTGCCAGCAGGCAAAAGGGGGGGCTGGGCACTGAAGCTTTCTTT.

V gene TRBV30 combines with J gene TRBJ1-5; 7 positions agree with TRBD1. Trimming at V came to 7 bases and at J to 4 bases, leaving 7 bases not matched to a gene. CDR1 is GTSNPN, CDR2 SVGIG, per germline (reference sequence). The CDR3 is 13 amino acids. In DNA form, the CDR3 reads TGTGCCTATGGGGACAGTCTAAATCAGCCCCAGCATTTT. Encoded protein: CAYGDSLNQPQHF.

This chain uses TRBV6-5 with TRBJ1-1, with D perhaps TRBD1 (6 bases). This CDR3 has 15 amino acids. Between the trimmed V and J ends, which lost 7 bases and 1 base, there was a span of 16 bases. In germline, CDR1 is MNHEY, CDR2 SVGAGI. The CDR3: CASIRSQGTNTEAFF. The CDR3 nucleotides are TGTGCCAGCATCCGAAGTCAGGGGACGAACACTGAAGCTTTCTTT.

This chain uses TRBV7-9 with TRBJ1-3; the D gene is possibly TRBD1 (5 bases). Trimming stripped 7 bases from V and 0 bases from J, with 13 bases between. There are 15 residues in the CDR3. The V gene's germline CDR1 is SEHNR and CDR2 FQNEAQ (reference sequence). DNA of the CDR3: TGTGCCAGCAACTTGGGGCCAAGCTCTGGAAACACCATATATTTT. Encoded protein: CASNLGPSSGNTIYF.

The chain employs TRBV29-1 and TRBJ1-5, with a possible D match to TRBD1 (5 bases). Germline V CDR1 and CDR2: SQVTM, ANQGSEA. The CDR3 contains 15 residues. V was trimmed by 4 bases and J by 2 bases, leaving 15 bases between them. The CDR3 here is CSVVYPGGGNQPQHF. CDR3 sequence (DNA): TGCAGCGTTGTGTATCCGGGAGGGGGCAATCAGCCCCAGCATTTT.

The CDR3 region is CASSPGQGNSPLHF. Here the CDR3 DNA reads TGTGCCAGCTCACCCGGACAGGGTAATTCACCCCTCCACTTT. The J gene is TRBJ1-6, the V gene TRBV18; 8 bases align to TRBD1. Trimming took 3 bases from V and 6 from J; bases not matched to a gene: 1. The CDR3 length is 14 residues. Germline V gene data show CDR1 as KGHSH and CDR2 as LQKENI. Variable domain in full (rest from reference TRBV18 and TRBJ1-6): NAGVMQNPRHLVRRRGQEARLRCSPMKGHSHVYWYRQLPEEGLKFMVYLQKENIIDESGMPKERFSAEFPKEGPSILRIQQVVRGDSAAYFCASSPGQGNSPLHFGNGTRLTVT.